This is a list of T cell receptor beta chains from one sample in a study of blood T cell repertoires in COVID-19. Clones were sequenced by immunoSEQ multiplex PCR, and TCRdb holds only the in-frame ones, with some missing. Of hundreds of thousands of clones in the sample, roughly nine tenths were seen once. Source material: PBMCs or T cells enriched from blood (not recorded which). The source is a man aged 55 to 69 who had recovered from COVID-19. Each CDR3 is given with its conserved first and last residue. D genes are given only for firm matches. Rows give clone size only sometimes, using once, few, many, or a class for an expanded clone.

J	D	V	size	CDR3	DNA
TRBJ1-6	TRBD1	TRBV12-5	.	CASSGWGTGGGYNSPLHF	TGTGCTAGTTCTGGGTGGGGGACAGGGGGTGGCTATAATTCACCCCTCCACTTT
TRBJ2-1	.	TRBV12-3/TRBV12-4	.	CASSLGTSDEQFF	TGTGCCAGCAGTTTGGGCACCTCCGATGAGCAGTTCTTC
TRBJ1-6	TRBD1	TRBV19	once	CASRDRVVYNSPLHF	TGTGCCAGCCGGGACAGGGTGGTCTATAATTCACCCCTCCACTTT
TRBJ1-1	.	TRBV19	.	CASKRGINTEAFF	TGTGCCTCAAAACGAGGGATCAACACTGAAGCTTTCTTT
TRBJ1-1	.	TRBV2	few	CASTKGGAGMNTEAFF	TGTGCCAGCACCAAAGGCGGGGCCGGGATGAACACTGAAGCTTTCTTT
TRBJ1-2	.	TRBV7-9	.	CASSLDNRRANYGYTF	TGTGCCAGCAGCTTAGATAACAGAAGAGCTAACTATGGCTACACCTTC
TRBJ1-5	TRBD1	TRBV4-2	.	CASSRDRAQPQHF	TGTGCCAGCAGCCGCGACAGGGCCCAGCCCCAGCATTTT
TRBJ1-2	.	TRBV7-6	.	CASSPLQGYGYTF	TGTGCCAGCAGCCCCCTCCAGGGGTATGGCTACACCTTC
TRBJ2-7	TRBD1	TRBV7-9	once	CASSRGPGGDYEQYF	TGTGCCAGCAGCAGAGGGCCAGGGGGCGACTACGAGCAGTACTTC
TRBJ1-5	.	TRBV2	.	CASSESRANQPQHF	TGTGCCAGCAGTGAAAGCAGGGCCAATCAGCCCCAGCATTTT
TRBJ2-2	TRBD2	TRBV5-1	.	CASSGSAGVLNNGELFF	TGCGCCAGCAGTGGCTCAGCGGGAGTATTAAATAACGGGGAGCTGTTTTTT
TRBJ1-1	.	TRBV11-1	.	CASSPAGGVNTEAFF	TGTGCCAGCAGCCCCGCGGGAGGGGTCAACACTGAAGCTTTCTTT
TRBJ1-2	TRBD1	TRBV5-4	.	CASSLEGQGRGYGYTF	TGTGCCAGCAGCTTAGAGGGACAGGGTAGGGGGTATGGCTACACCTTC
TRBJ2-3	.	TRBV3-1/TRBV3-2	.	CASSQSSGTDTQYF	TGTGCCAGCAGCCAATCTAGCGGCACAGATACGCAGTATTTT
TRBJ1-2	TRBD1	TRBV4-1	.	CASSDRGGYTF	TGCGCCAGCAGCGACAGGGGCGGCTACACCTTC
TRBJ2-3	.	TRBV7-2	.	CASSVTHRDTDTQYF	TGTGCCAGCAGCGTTACGCACCGGGACACAGATACGCAGTATTTT
TRBJ2-5	TRBD1	TRBV15	.	CATSNDREVETQYF	TGTGCCACCAGCAACGACAGGGAAGTAGAGACCCAGTACTTC
TRBJ2-1	.	TRBV27	.	CASRLTRVNYNEQFF	TGTGCCAGCAGGTTAACTAGAGTTAACTACAATGAGCAGTTCTTC
TRBJ1-2	.	TRBV28	.	CASSPLTGPNYGYTF	TGTGCCAGCAGTCCGCTGACAGGCCCTAACTATGGCTACACCTTC
TRBJ2-2	.	TRBV7-9	.	CASSLSGSSGELFF	TGTGCCAGCAGCTTGTCAGGTTCCTCCGGGGAGCTGTTTTTT
TRBJ2-1	.	TRBV3-1/TRBV3-2	.	CASSPSGLRSYNEQFF	TGTGCCAGCAGCCCAAGCGGGTTACGCTCCTACAATGAGCAGTTCTTC
TRBJ1-1	.	TRBV27	.	CASSPRTLNTEAFF	TGTGCCAGCAGCCCACGGACACTAAACACTGAAGCTTTCTTT
TRBJ1-1	.	TRBV2	.	CASSNRQATNTEAFF	TGTGCCAGCAGTAACCGACAGGCGACGAACACTGAAGCTTTCTTT
TRBJ1-1	.	TRBV7-9	.	CASSPTDTEAFF	TGTGCCAGCAGCCCGACAGACACTGAAGCTTTCTTT
TRBJ2-1	TRBD1	TRBV30	.	CAWSAGQNYNEQFF	TGTGCCTGGAGTGCGGGACAGAACTACAATGAGCAGTTCTTC
TRBJ2-2	TRBD1	TRBV5-1	.	CASSPQGTGELFF	TGCGCCAGCAGCCCACAGGGGACCGGGGAGCTGTTTTTT
TRBJ1-5	TRBD1	TRBV6-1	.	CASSEGQGINQPQHF	TGTGCCAGCAGTGAGGGACAGGGGATCAATCAGCCCCAGCATTTT
TRBJ1-1	.	TRBV29-1	.	CSVSRIETEAFF	TGCAGCGTATCGAGAATCGAGACTGAAGCTTTCTTT
TRBJ1-4	.	TRBV7-9	.	CASKNPTVNEKLFF	TGTGCCAGCAAAAACCCGACAGTTAATGAAAAACTGTTTTTT
TRBJ1-3	.	TRBV9	few	CASSVGSAESSGNTIYF	TGTGCCAGCAGCGTAGGTAGTGCGGAGAGCTCTGGAAACACCATATATTTT
TRBJ1-3	.	TRBV11-2	.	CASSLGGGGNTIYF	TGTGCCAGCAGCTTAGGAGGTGGAGGAAACACCATATATTTT